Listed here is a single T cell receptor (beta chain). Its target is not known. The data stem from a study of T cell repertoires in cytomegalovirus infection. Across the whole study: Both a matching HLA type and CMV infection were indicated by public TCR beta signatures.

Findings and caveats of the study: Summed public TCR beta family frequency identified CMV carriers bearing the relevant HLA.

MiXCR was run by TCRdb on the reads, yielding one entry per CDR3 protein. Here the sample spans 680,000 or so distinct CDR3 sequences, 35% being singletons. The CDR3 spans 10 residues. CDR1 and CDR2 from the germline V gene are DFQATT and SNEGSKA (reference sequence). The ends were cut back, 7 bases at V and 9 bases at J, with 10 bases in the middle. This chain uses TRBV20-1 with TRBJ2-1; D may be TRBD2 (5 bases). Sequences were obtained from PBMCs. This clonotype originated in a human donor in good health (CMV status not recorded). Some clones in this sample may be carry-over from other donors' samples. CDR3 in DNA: TGCAGTGTTAAGAGGGTTGAGCAGTTCTTC. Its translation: CSVKRVEQFF.